The 22 T cell receptor beta chains reported below all come from one sample, sequenced in a study of shared clonotypes between healthy human individuals. The assay was immunoSEQ multiplex PCR, and TCRdb's table has in-frame clones only and misses some. Of 1.5 million to 1.9 million clones in the sample, around 98% are singletons; the top ten hold about 0.4%. Source material: naive CD4+ T cells sorted from blood. Regarding subset: CD45RA+ positively selected. The origin of the receptors is a young man in good health.

This rearrangement joins TRBV5-1 to TRBJ1-1; 11 nucleotides agree with TRBD1. The germline gives CDR1 SGHRS, CDR2 YFSETQ. V gave up 4 bases and J gave up 4 bases; unmatched junction bases: 9. This CDR3 has 16 amino acids. DNA for the CDR3: TGCGCCAGCAGCATTGGACAGGGGGCTGGAATCACTGAAGCTTTCTTT. This encodes CASSIGQGAGITEAFF.

The V call is TRBV9, the J call TRBJ2-1; 8 nucleotides align to TRBD2. With V trimmed by 4 bases and J by 7 bases, 4 bases remained unmatched. The germline CDR1 and CDR2 sequences are SGDLS and YYNGEE. The CDR3 is 13 residues long. The CDR3 protein is CASSRASGNEQFF. CDR3 bases: TGTGCCAGCAGCCGTGCTAGCGGGAATGAGCAGTTCTTC.

With respect to this clone: The same CDR3 can be traced to other DNA sequences in this sample. The chain joins TRBV19 to TRBJ2-1; a possible D gene is TRBD2 (5 bases). The V gene's germline CDR1 is LNHDA and CDR2 SQIVND (reference sequence). This CDR3 has 15 residues. V lost 0 bases and J lost 0, with 6 bases in between. The CDR3 loop reads CASSIDRGSYNEQFF. CDR3 DNA: TGTGCCAGTAGTATAGATCGGGGCTCCTACAATGAGCAGTTCTTC.

The chain has TRBV6-5 and TRBJ2-2; D not certain. CDR1 MNHEY and CDR2 SVGAGI come from the germline V gene. The germline V and J ends were trimmed by 3 bases and 4 bases, with 15 bases remaining between them. This CDR3 spans 16 amino acids. The CDR3, as DNA: TGTGCCAGCAGTTATAATTCACCTGCCAGCACCGGGGAGCTGTTTTTT. It codes for CASSYNSPASTGELFF.

This chain connects TRBV11-2 to TRBJ2-7, with D possibly matching TRBD2 (6 bases). The CDR3 totals 14 residues. The germline V and J ends were trimmed by 2 bases and 4 bases, with 12 bases remaining between them. Germline lookup yields CDR1 SGHAT and CDR2 FQNNGV. In DNA form, the CDR3 reads TGTGCCAGCAGCTTAACTGATAGCGGTTACGAGCAGTACTTC. This encodes CASSLTDSGYEQYF.

J is TRBJ1-1 and V is TRBV4-1, with 8 positions matching TRBD1. Trimming removed 3 bases from V and 4 bases from J; junction bases left unmatched: 7. Germline CDR1 and CDR2: MGHRA and YSYEKL. CDR3 length equals 15 residues. The chain's CDR3 is CASSHLDRDTTEAFF. CDR3 coding DNA: TGCGCCAGCAGCCACCTGGACAGGGATACCACTGAAGCTTTCTTT.

The chain joins TRBV7-9 to TRBJ1-3, with D unresolved. The CDR3 sequence is 14 residues long. From germline, CDR1 is SEHNR and CDR2 FQNEAQ (reference sequence). The V end lost 5 bases, the J end lost 0 bases, and 8 bases lay between the germline ends. CDR3 in amino acids: CASSDGSSGNTIYF. The CDR3 nucleotides read TGTGCCAGCAGCGACGGGAGCTCTGGAAACACCATATATTTT.

J is TRBJ1-5 and V is TRBV2, with D hard to call. Trimming took 11 bases from V and 2 from J, leaving 16 bases between them. Germline CDR1 is SNHLY and CDR2 is FYNNEI. This CDR3 spans 14 amino acids. The CDR3 bases are TGTGCCTCAAGGACCGATGTAGGCAATCAGCCCCAGCATTTT. Translation: CASRTDVGNQPQHF. The full variable domain, completed using reference TRBV2 and TRBJ1-5, is EPEVTQTPSHQVTQMGQEVILRCVPISNHLYFYWYRQILGQKVEFLVSFYNNEISEKSEIFDDQFSVERPDGSNFTLKIRSTKLEDSAMYFCASRTDVGNQPQHFGDGTRLSIL.

The rearrangement joins TRBV28 to TRBJ1-2; maybe TRBD1 (6 bases). In germline, CDR1 is MDHEN, CDR2 SYDVKM. V lost 4 bases and J 5 bases, leaving 14 bases between the germline ends. CDR3 length equals 14 residues. CDR3 region: CASSSGTPLYGYTF. CDR3 sequence (DNA): TGTGCCAGCAGTTCCGGGACACCTCTATATGGCTACACCTTC.

The chain links TRBV28 to TRBJ2-1; the match to TRBD2 covers 10 bases. CDR1 and CDR2 (germline): MDHEN, SYDVKM. V lost 4 bases, J lost 9 bases, and 9 bases stayed unmatched. The CDR3 contains 15 residues. Here the CDR3 DNA reads TGTGCCAGCAGTTCACCAGCGGGAGGGCCGAGTGAGCAGTTCTTC. Protein product: CASSSPAGGPSEQFF.

The chain recombines TRBV11-2 with TRBJ2-5; 7 bases match TRBD2. Per germline, CDR1 SGHAT and CDR2 FQNNGV. V shed 3 bases, J shed 5 bases, and the junction held 3 bases outside the gene matches. This CDR3 has 13 residues. The CDR3 DNA reads as TGTGCCAGCAGCTTCGGGGGGTTGGAGACCCAGTACTTC. Its translation is CASSFGGLETQYF.

The rearrangement links TRBV29-1 to TRBJ2-2; possibly TRBD1 for D (6 bases). From germline, CDR1 is SQVTM and CDR2 ANQGSEA. The CDR3 has 14 residues. Trimming cost V 5 bases and J 4 bases, with 14 bases left between them. The CDR3 sequence is CSVWGRGGTGELFF. The CDR3 DNA reads TGCAGCGTTTGGGGCAGGGGTGGCACCGGGGAGCTGTTTTTT.

The chain links TRBV27 to TRBJ2-5, with a tentative D call TRBD1 (6 bases). Deletions cut 6 bases from V and 7 bases from J, with 18 bases between. The CDR3 covers 14 residues. The germline CDR1 and CDR2 sequences are MNHEY and SMNVEV (reference sequence). DNA for the CDR3: TGTGCCAGCAGCCCCTACAGGGATGAGGGGACCCAGTACTTC. The encoded protein is CASSPYRDEGTQYF.

The chain recombines TRBV21-1 with TRBJ1-1. TRBV21-1 has pseudogene status. The CDR3 spans 13 residues. As DNA, the CDR3 is TGTGCCAGCAGCAAAGGGAAGGATGATGAAGCTTTCTTT. Its protein is CASSKGKDDEAFF.

The CDR3 coding sequence is TGTGCCAGCTCTCCTCAGGGGACATACACTGAAGCTTTCTTT. Translating gives CASSPQGTYTEAFF. The J gene is TRBJ1-1, the V gene TRBV7-2, with a tentative D call TRBD1 (6 bases). The germline V gene has CDR1 SGHTA and CDR2 FQGNSA. The CDR3 covers 14 residues. The V end was cut by 8 bases, the J end by 3 bases, with 16 bases between.

The table lists this clone with a count of one. The sample carries other DNA sequences with the same CDR3. V and J are TRBV5-1 and TRBJ2-5, with TRBD2 as a possible D gene (6 bases). V was pared by 0 bases and J by 5 bases, with 11 bases between. Per germline, CDR1 SGHRS and CDR2 YFSETQ. This CDR3 comprises 14 residues. The CDR3 here is CASSLEVGGETQYF. Here the CDR3 DNA reads TGCGCCAGCAGCTTGGAGGTGGGAGGTGAGACCCAGTACTTC.

This clone was seen just once. The V and J genes are TRBV6-4 and TRBJ2-3, with unresolved D. The germline gives CDR1 MRHNA, CDR2 SNTAGT. The CDR3 is made up of 16 amino acids. Trimming left V 4 bases short and J 5 bases short, with 19 bases between. CDR3 DNA sequence: TGTGCCAGCAGTGTCTCGGTGGTTTCGGCCGTAGATACGCAGTATTTT. It translates to CASSVSVVSAVDTQYF.

V usage is TRBV6-5 and J usage is TRBJ1-1; TRBD1 matches 11 bases. The trim removed 4 bases at V and 5 bases at J, leaving 9 bases unmatched. The CDR3 runs 16 residues. CDR1 and CDR2 (germline): MNHEY, SVGAGI. CDR3 amino acids: CASSFRDRGFGTEAFF. CDR3 DNA sequence: TGTGCCAGCAGTTTCCGGGACAGGGGGTTTGGGACTGAAGCTTTCTTT.

The rearrangement joins TRBV18 to TRBJ2-1; a possible D gene is TRBD2 (6 bases). The germline V gene encodes CDR1 KGHSH and CDR2 LQKENI. V was shortened by 6 bases and J by 7 bases, with 25 bases between the two germline ends. This CDR3 has 17 amino acids. The CDR3 sequence is CASSPGHSGNSGNEQFF. The CDR3, as DNA: TGTGCCAGCTCCCCCGGGCATAGCGGCAATTCTGGGAATGAGCAGTTCTTC.

The chain uses TRBV9 and TRBJ1-1; D perhaps matches TRBD1 (6 bases). Trimming pared 0 bases from V and 4 bases from J, leaving 7 bases between. Germline CDR1 is SGDLS and CDR2 is YYNGEE. This CDR3 comprises 13 residues. The CDR3 protein is CASSVEGVTEAFF. DNA of the CDR3: TGTGCCAGCAGCGTAGAGGGGGTCACTGAAGCTTTCTTT.

The V call is TRBV5-1, the J call TRBJ2-2, with 7 bases that match TRBD2. The ends lost 1 base at V and 1 base at J; junction bases unmatched: 4. CDR3 length equals 16 residues. Germline values: CDR1 SGHRS, CDR2 YFSETQ. Here the CDR3 reads CASSLLTSMNTGELFF. The CDR3 nucleotides read TGCGCCAGCAGCTTGTTGACTAGCATGAACACCGGGGAGCTGTTTTTT.

This clone was counted a single time. The chain employs TRBV5-1 and TRBJ2-7; a weak D match, TRBD2 (6 bases). The length of the CDR3 is 16 residues. Germline V lookup: CDR1 SGHRS, CDR2 YFSETQ. With 0 bases removed from V and 5 bases from J, the gap between germline ends came to 18 bases. In DNA, the CDR3 is TGCGCCAGCAGCTTGGGATTCTCGTCGGGGGACGACGAGCAGTACTTC. Its protein is CASSLGFSSGDDEQYF. Supplemented by reference TRBV5-1 and TRBJ2-7, the full variable domain reads KAGVTQTPRYLIKTRGQQVTLSCSPISGHRSVSWYQQTPGQGLQFLFEYFSETQRNKGNFPGRFSGRQFSNSRSEMNVSTLELGDSALYLCASSLGFSSGDDEQYFGPGTRLTVT.